Below are 28 T cell receptor beta chains sequenced from a single sample in a study of blood T cells in healthy people across ages. A J-beta primer mix and a sample-barcoded 5' primer were used in a second PCR of about 6 to 12 cycles. TCRdb itself ran the 5' RACE reads through MiXCR, one entry per CDR3 protein. The sample lists about 1.7 million distinct CDR3 sequences; 28% were seen once. The specimen sequenced was blood. The receptors derive from a woman younger than 45 in good health.

This clonotype was observed a handful of times. The junction departs from the called germline gene at one end, perhaps through a read error. V and J are TRBV5-1 and TRBJ2-5, with D maybe TRBD2 (6 bases). The CDR3 extends over 15 amino acids. Germline lookup yields CDR1 SGHRS and CDR2 YFSETQ. CDR3 amino acids: CASNLDAGNLETQYF. The CDR3 bases are TGCGCCAGCAACTTGGATGCGGGGAATCTGGAGACCCAGTACTTC.

This clonotype has just a few counts. The chain couples TRBV4-2 to TRBJ2-3, with 7 bases that match TRBD2. The V gene's germline CDR1 is LGHNA and CDR2 YNFKEQ. The CDR3 sequence is 15 residues long. Germline trimming cut 4 bases from V and 2 bases from J; bases unmatched to any gene: 6. The CDR3 bases are TGTGCCAGCAGCCCGGAGCGGGGATTCACAGATACGCAGTATTTT. Its protein is CASSPERGFTDTQYF.

This sequence joins TRBV5-1 and TRBJ2-1, with D uncertain. The CDR3 totals 14 residues. Trimming left V 0 bases short and J 5 bases short, with 9 bases between. CDR1 is SGHRS and CDR2 is YFSETQ in the germline V gene. In DNA, the CDR3 is TGCGCCAGCAGCTTGGGTGGGAATAACAATGAGCAGTTCTTC. This gives the protein CASSLGGNNNEQFF.

This clonotype was seen more than once but under ten times. V and J are TRBV7-2 and TRBJ2-1, with 10 positions matching TRBD2. The J segment lost 2 bases and the V segment lost 4 bases, leaving 11 bases of the junction unmatched. Germline V CDR1 and CDR2: SGHTA, FQGNSA. This CDR3 is 18 amino acids long. CDR3 residues: CASSSRTSGGSPYNEQFF. CDR3 bases: TGTGCCAGCAGCTCCCGGACTAGCGGAGGGAGCCCCTACAATGAGCAGTTCTTC.

This clonotype was seen a handful of times. The rearrangement links TRBV29-1 to TRBJ1-4, with 7 bases fitting TRBD1. This CDR3 region has 15 residues. The germline CDR1 and CDR2 sequences are SQVTM and ANQGSEA. Unmatched junction bases numbered 8, after V lost 6 bases and J lost 1 base. In DNA form, the CDR3 reads TGCAGCGTCCAAATTACAGGGGTAACTAATGAAAAACTGTTTTTT. This sequence encodes CSVQITGVTNEKLFF.

The genes are TRBV12-3 or TRBV12-4 and TRBJ2-7, with TRBD1 identical over 8 bases. The CDR3 has 14 residues. V trimming: 4 bases; J trimming: 3 bases; junction bases outside the gene matches: 5. The CDR3 sequence: CASSSMTGDYEQYF. In DNA, the CDR3 is TGTGCCAGCAGTTCAATGACAGGGGACTACGAGCAGTACTTC.

J is TRBJ2-7 and V is TRBV14; the match to TRBD1 covers 10 bases. Germline CDR1 is SGHDN and CDR2 is FVKESK. The CDR3 length is 15 residues. V was pared by 4 bases and J by 3 bases, with 6 bases of the junction left unmatched. The CDR3 loop reads CASSPQGQGIYEQYF. CDR3 DNA: TGTGCCAGCAGCCCTCAGGGACAGGGGATCTACGAGCAGTACTTC.

This clonotype has only a few counts. This sequence joins TRBV12-3 or TRBV12-4 and TRBJ2-1; D remains unclear. The ends were cut back, 7 bases at V and 6 bases at J, with 22 bases in the middle. The CDR3 covers 16 residues. In DNA form, the CDR3 reads TGTGCCAGCACCCGTAGAGGAGCCCCTCGGTCCAATGAGCAGTTCTTC. It translates to CASTRRGAPRSNEQFF.

The V call is TRBV18, the J call TRBJ1-1; D is perhaps TRBD1 (5 bases). The CDR3 contains 15 residues. With 4 bases removed from V and 3 bases from J, the gap between germline ends came to 15 bases. Germline lookup yields CDR1 KGHSH and CDR2 LQKENI. CDR3 loop: CASSRERGRDTEAFF. DNA for the CDR3: TGTGCCAGCTCACGGGAGCGGGGCCGGGACACTGAAGCTTTCTTT.

In this sample, this clonotype turned up a few times. V and J are TRBV13 and TRBJ2-7; TRBD1 matches 8 bases. The germline CDR1 and CDR2 sequences are PRHDT and FYEKMQ (reference sequence). Germline trimming cut 5 bases from V and 2 bases from J; bases unmatched to any gene: 8. The CDR3 totals 15 residues. DNA for the CDR3: TGTGCCAGCAGCAAGACGGACAGGGTCCCCTACGAGCAGTACTTC. It translates to CASSKTDRVPYEQYF.

In this sample, this clonotype turned up a few times. The chain employs TRBV11-1 and TRBJ2-2; maybe TRBD1 (6 bases). V was cut by 8 bases and J by 5 bases, with 18 bases left in between. The length of the CDR3 is 15 residues. Germline V gene data show CDR1 as SGHAT and CDR2 as FQDESV (reference sequence). DNA of the CDR3: TGTGCCAGCCAACTAGACAGGAGAAGGACCGGGGAGCTGTTTTTT. It specifies CASQLDRRRTGELFF.

This clonotype was seen a few times. The chain employs TRBV7-2 and TRBJ2-5; no clear D. This CDR3 is built from 14 residues. Trimming removed 4 bases at V and 5 bases at J, with 14 bases between. Looked up from germline, CDR1 is SGHTA and CDR2 is FQGNSA. CDR3 protein: CASSSETRRETQYF. The CDR3 DNA is TGTGCCAGCAGCTCGGAGACACGGCGGGAGACCCAGTACTTC.

This clonotype was detected only a few times. This chain uses TRBV20-1 with TRBJ1-4; D remains ambiguous. This CDR3 is built from 14 residues. Germline CDR1 is DFQATT and CDR2 is SNEGSKA (reference sequence). Trimming took 3 bases from V and 2 from J, leaving 10 bases between them. The CDR3 protein is CSASKQPTNEKLFF. As DNA, the CDR3 is TGCAGTGCTAGCAAACAGCCGACTAATGAAAAACTGTTTTTT.

V and J are TRBV27 and TRBJ2-1, with 9 bases lining up with TRBD2. Trimming removed 5 bases from V and 6 bases from J; junction bases left unmatched: 5. Germline V gene data show CDR1 as MNHEY and CDR2 as SMNVEV (reference sequence). This CDR3 contains 14 residues. The CDR3 spells CASSLAGRLNEQFF. Here the CDR3 DNA reads TGTGCCAGCAGTCTAGCGGGGAGACTCAATGAGCAGTTCTTC.

The chain combines TRBV7-6 with TRBJ2-3; TRBD1 might be the D (6 bases). Per germline, CDR1 SGHVS and CDR2 FNYEAQ. This CDR3 comprises 16 residues. The germline V and J ends were trimmed by 2 bases and 0 bases, with 12 bases remaining between them. CDR3: CASSLRGKESTDTQYF. For the CDR3, the DNA is TGTGCCAGCAGCTTAAGGGGGAAGGAGAGCACAGATACGCAGTATTTT. Together with reference TRBV7-6 and TRBJ2-3, the CDR3 gives the full variable domain: GAGVSQSPRYKVTKRGQDVALRCDPISGHVSLYWYRQALGQGPEFLTYFNYEAQQDKSGLPNDRFSAERPEGSISTLTIQRTEQRDSAMYRCASSLRGKESTDTQYFGPGTRLTVL.

The chain combines TRBV29-1 with TRBJ2-3; tentatively, D is TRBD2 (5 bases). The CDR3 runs 12 residues. Trimming took off 1 base at V and 4 bases at J, with 6 bases between the two ends. The germline gives CDR1 SQVTM, CDR2 ANQGSEA. The CDR3 bases are TGCAGCGTTGAAGGTAGCGCAGATACGCAGTATTTT. It yields the protein CSVEGSADTQYF.

The table lists this clonotype with a few counts. The chain couples TRBV30 to TRBJ2-1; 9 nucleotides line up with TRBD2. CDR1 and CDR2 (germline): GTSNPN, SVGIG (reference sequence). The CDR3 runs to 13 residues. The ends lost 0 bases at V and 9 bases at J; junction bases unmatched: 3. CDR3 bases: TGTGCCTGGAGTGTAGGGCGGGAGGGTGAGCAGTTCTTC. Translating it yields CAWSVGREGEQFF. The full variable domain, in which reference TRBV30 and TRBJ2-1 provide the parts outside the CDR3, is SQTIHQWPATLVQPVGSPLSLECTVEGTSNPNLYWYRQAAGRGLQLLFYSVGIGQISSEVPQNLSASRPQDRQFILSSKKLLLSDSGFYLCAWSVGREGEQFFGPGTRLTVL.

This clonotype came up a few times. This chain connects TRBV7-2 to TRBJ2-2, with D possibly TRBD2 on 5 matching bases. Trimming stripped 1 base from V and 0 bases from J, with 6 bases between. Germline V gene lookup returns CDR1 SGHTA and CDR2 FQGNSA. This CDR3 contains 15 residues. CDR3: CASSLVRANTGELFF. As DNA, the CDR3 is TGTGCCAGCAGCTTAGTGAGGGCGAACACCGGGGAGCTGTTTTTT.

The chain combines TRBV20-1 with TRBJ2-5; D gene unclear. The germline CDR1 and CDR2 sequences are DFQATT and SNEGSKA (reference sequence). The CDR3 is 9 residues long. Trimming stripped 2 bases from V and 9 bases from J, with 4 bases between. The CDR3 is CSARYPQYF. CDR3 bases: TGCAGTGCTAGATATCCCCAGTACTTC.

The V call is TRBV6-2 or TRBV6-3, the J call TRBJ1-5; D gene unclear. Germline lookup yields CDR1 MNHEY and CDR2 SVGEGT. Trimming shortened V by 0 bases and J by 8 bases, and 11 bases separated the two germline ends. The CDR3 consists of 14 residues. In DNA form, the CDR3 reads TGTGCCAGCAGTTACTCGATCCGGGGAGAGCCCCAGCATTTT. Encoded protein: CASSYSIRGEPQHF.

This clonotype was counted between two and nine times. J is TRBJ2-3 and V is TRBV7-3, with D perhaps matching TRBD1 (6 bases). V dropped 4 bases and J dropped 3 bases, with 11 bases sitting between them. Germline V gives CDR1 SGHTA, CDR2 FQGTGA. The CDR3 consists of 14 residues. The CDR3 DNA follows: TGTGCCAGCAGCTCACAGGGTGAAACAGATACGCAGTATTTT. As protein: CASSSQGETDTQYF.

This clonotype has ten or more counts. V is TRBV20-1 and J is TRBJ2-7, with unresolved D. V was shortened by 0 bases and J by 3 bases, with 12 bases between the two germline ends. CDR3 length: 14 amino acids. The germline V gene encodes CDR1 DFQATT and CDR2 SNEGSKA (reference sequence). The CDR3 nucleotides are TGCAGTGCTAGAGATCTGGGGTACAGCTACGAGCAGTACTTC. This gives the protein CSARDLGYSYEQYF.

A few counts support this clonotype. The chain recombines TRBV9 with TRBJ2-4; TRBD2 agrees at 8 bases. The DNA end lines up better with TRBJ2-5; the J call may be wrong. Germline CDR1 reads SGDLS; CDR2 reads YYNGEE. The CDR3 spans 15 residues. In DNA, the CDR3 is TGTGCCAGCAGCGGGGGACTAGTGGGTGTCGAGACCCAGTACTTC. Translation gives CASSGGLVGVETQYF.

As to this clonotype: A read error may be the cause here, since a much bigger clone is one base away. The chain has TRBV27 and TRBJ2-7; 10 positions match TRBD1. The CDR3 sequence is 14 residues long. Germline V lookup: CDR1 MNHEY, CDR2 SMNVEV (reference sequence). The CDR3 here is CAGSLTGGPHEQYF. The CDR3 coding sequence is TGTGCCGGCAGTTTGACAGGGGGCCCCCACGAGCAGTACTTC.

The J gene is TRBJ1-4, the V gene TRBV7-2, with TRBD1 matching over 11 bases. The CDR3 consists of 17 residues. The V and J ends lost 1 base and 7 bases, in that order; junction bases with no gene match: 8. Germline V gives CDR1 SGHTA, CDR2 FQGNSA. The CDR3 loop reads CASSLGTGGAPAEKLFF. The CDR3 region has the DNA TGTGCCAGCAGCTTAGGGACAGGGGGCGCCCCGGCTGAAAAACTGTTTTTT.

This clonotype was seen more than once but under ten times. J is TRBJ1-2 and V is TRBV6-5; maybe TRBD1 (5 bases). V shed 0 bases and J shed 2 bases, with 16 bases lying between them. Germline V gene lookup returns CDR1 MNHEY and CDR2 SVGAGI. This CDR3 contains 17 residues. The CDR3 spells CASSYSRSRGINYGYTF. In nucleotides, the CDR3 is TGTGCCAGCAGTTACTCGAGGAGTCGGGGGATCAACTATGGCTACACCTTC.

This chain connects TRBV7-9 to TRBJ2-1; the D gene is possibly TRBD2 (6 bases). This CDR3 is 13 amino acids long. V was clipped by 3 bases and J by 8 bases, with 11 bases between them. Germline CDR1 reads SEHNR; CDR2 reads FQNEAQ (reference sequence). The CDR3 DNA follows: TGTGCCAGCAGCTTCTGGAGGGAGCATGAGCAGTTCTTC. Protein product: CASSFWREHEQFF.

This clonotype was seen a handful of times. The rearrangement uses TRBV20-1 and TRBJ1-1; no definite D call. CDR3 length: 13 residues. Germline-derived CDR1 and CDR2 are DFQATT and SNEGSKA (reference sequence). V was trimmed by 8 bases and J by 6 bases, leaving 19 bases between them. For the CDR3, the DNA is TGCAGTCCTCGGAGGCAATTTGAACCTGAAGCTTTCTTT. Translated: CSPRRQFEPEAFF.